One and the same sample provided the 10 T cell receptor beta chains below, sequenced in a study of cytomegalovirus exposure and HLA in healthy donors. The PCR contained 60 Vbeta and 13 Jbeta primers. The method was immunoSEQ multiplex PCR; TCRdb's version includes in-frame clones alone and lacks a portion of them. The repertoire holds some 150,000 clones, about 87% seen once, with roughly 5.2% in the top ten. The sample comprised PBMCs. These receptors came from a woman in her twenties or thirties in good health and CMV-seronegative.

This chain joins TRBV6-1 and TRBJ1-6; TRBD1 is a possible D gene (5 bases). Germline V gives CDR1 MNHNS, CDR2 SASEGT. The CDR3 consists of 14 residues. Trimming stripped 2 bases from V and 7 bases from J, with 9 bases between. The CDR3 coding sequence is TGTGCCAGCAGTGAACAGGGAAGGAATTCACCCCTCCACTTT. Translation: CASSEQGRNSPLHF.

CDR3 loop: CASSIVSSGYNEQFF. The DNA of the CDR3 is TGTGCCAGTAGTATTGTTTCTAGCGGCTACAATGAGCAGTTCTTC. The chain recombines TRBV19 with TRBJ2-1; 7 nucleotides match TRBD2. V was clipped by 3 bases and J by 3 bases; unmatched bases: 5. The CDR3 is 15 residues long. CDR1 and CDR2 (germline): LNHDA, SQIVND (reference sequence).

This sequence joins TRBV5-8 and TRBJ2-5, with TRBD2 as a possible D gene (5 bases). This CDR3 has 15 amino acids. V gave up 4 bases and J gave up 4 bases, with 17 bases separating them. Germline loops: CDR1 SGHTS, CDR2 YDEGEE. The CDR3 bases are TGTGCCAGCAGCCCTTTTGACTATCTCTCAGAGACCCAGTACTTC. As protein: CASSPFDYLSETQYF.

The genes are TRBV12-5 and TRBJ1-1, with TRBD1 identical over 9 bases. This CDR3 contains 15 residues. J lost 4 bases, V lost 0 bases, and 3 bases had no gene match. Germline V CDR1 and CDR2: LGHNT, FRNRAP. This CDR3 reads CASGLVLDRGTEAFF. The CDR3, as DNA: TGTGCTAGTGGTTTGGTATTGGACAGGGGCACTGAAGCTTTCTTT.

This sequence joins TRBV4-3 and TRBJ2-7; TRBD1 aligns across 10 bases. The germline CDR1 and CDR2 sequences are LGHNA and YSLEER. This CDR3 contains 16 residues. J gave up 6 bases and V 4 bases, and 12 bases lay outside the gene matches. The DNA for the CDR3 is TGCGCCAGCAGCCGGGGGGCAGACAGGGGGCAGTCCGAGCAGTACTTC. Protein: CASSRGADRGQSEQYF.

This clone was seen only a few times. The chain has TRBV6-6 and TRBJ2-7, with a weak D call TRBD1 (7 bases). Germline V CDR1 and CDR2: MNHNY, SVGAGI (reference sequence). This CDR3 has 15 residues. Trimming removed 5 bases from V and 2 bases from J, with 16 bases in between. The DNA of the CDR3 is TGTGCCAGCAGTCCAGGGGGGACAGATACCTACGAGCAGTACTTC. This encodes CASSPGGTDTYEQYF.

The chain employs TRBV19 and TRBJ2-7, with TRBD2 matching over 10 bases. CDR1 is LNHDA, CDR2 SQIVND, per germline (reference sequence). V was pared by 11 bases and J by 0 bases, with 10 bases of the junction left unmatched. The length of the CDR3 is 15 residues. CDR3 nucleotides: TGTGCCTCAGGAGTAGCGGGAGGCCGCTCCTACGAGCAGTACTTC. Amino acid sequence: CASGVAGGRSYEQYF.

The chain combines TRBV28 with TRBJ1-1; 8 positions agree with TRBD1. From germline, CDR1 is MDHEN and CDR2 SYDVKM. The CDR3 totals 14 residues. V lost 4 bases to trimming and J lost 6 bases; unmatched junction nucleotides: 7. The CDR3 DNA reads TGTGCCAGCAGTTCTGGACAGGGCACTTCTGAAGCTTTCTTT. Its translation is CASSSGQGTSEAFF.

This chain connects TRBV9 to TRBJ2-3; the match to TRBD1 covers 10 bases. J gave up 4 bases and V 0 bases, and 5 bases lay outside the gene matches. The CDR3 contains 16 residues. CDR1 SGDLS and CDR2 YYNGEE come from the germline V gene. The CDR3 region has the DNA TGTGCCAGCAGCGTAGAAGGGGGACAGGGGTCAGATACGCAGTATTTT. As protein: CASSVEGGQGSDTQYF. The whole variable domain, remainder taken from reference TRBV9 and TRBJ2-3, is DSGVTQTPKHLITATGQRVTLRCSPRSGDLSVYWYQQSLDQGLQFLIQYYNGEERAKGNILERFSAQQFPDLHSELNLSSLELGDSALYFCASSVEGGQGSDTQYFGPGTRLTVL.

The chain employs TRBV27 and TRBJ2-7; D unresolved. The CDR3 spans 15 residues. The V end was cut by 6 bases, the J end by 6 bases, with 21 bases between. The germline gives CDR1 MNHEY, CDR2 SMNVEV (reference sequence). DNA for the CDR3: TGTGCCAGCAGCCCAAAGCGACGGCAAACCGGCGAGCAGTACTTC. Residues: CASSPKRRQTGEQYF.